Included here is one T cell receptor (beta chain) sequence, with context. Reanalyzing the 5' RACE reads, TCRdb keeps one entry per CDR3 protein, without DNA. This sample's clone table lists around 47,000 distinct CDR3 sequences. The germline gives CDR1 GTSNPN, CDR2 SVGIG (reference sequence). The CDR3 is 11 residues long. This specimen belongs to a study of monozygotic twins with inflammatory bowel disease. The sample was blood. This sequence originates from a human donor with ulcerative colitis or Crohn's disease, or a healthy co-twin of an affected twin (not recorded which). The chain employs TRBV30 and TRBJ1-1. The CDR3 here is CAWSFSGEAFF.